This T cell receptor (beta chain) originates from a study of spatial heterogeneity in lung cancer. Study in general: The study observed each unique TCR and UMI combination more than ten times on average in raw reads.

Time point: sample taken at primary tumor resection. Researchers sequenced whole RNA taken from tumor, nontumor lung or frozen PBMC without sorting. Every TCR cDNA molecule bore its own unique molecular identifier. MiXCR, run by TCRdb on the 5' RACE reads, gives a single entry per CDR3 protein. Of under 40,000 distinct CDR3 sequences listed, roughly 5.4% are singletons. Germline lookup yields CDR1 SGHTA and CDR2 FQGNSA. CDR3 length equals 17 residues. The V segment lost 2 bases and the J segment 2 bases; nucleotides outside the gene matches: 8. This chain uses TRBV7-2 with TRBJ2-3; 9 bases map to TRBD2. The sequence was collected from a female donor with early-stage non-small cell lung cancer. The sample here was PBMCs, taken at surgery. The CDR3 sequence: CASSLMPASGATDTQYF. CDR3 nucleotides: TGTGCCAGCAGCTTAATGCCGGCTAGCGGGGCCACAGATACGCAGTATTTT.